The 6 T cell receptor beta chains in this list originate from one sample, sequenced in a study of tumor-infiltrating lymphocytes in primary liver carcinoma. TCR beta cDNA was made from approximately 500 ng total RNA with a constant-region primer. Sequencing libraries for TCR beta derived from three nested multiplex PCR rounds that used slightly modified ARM-PCR. Rounds one and two of PCR, each of 10 cycles, were primed with TRBV1-TRBV30 forward primers and a C-beta reverse primer. TCRdb itself ran the multiplex PCR reads through MiXCR, one entry per CDR3 protein. The sample has tens of thousands of distinct CDR3 sequences; 65% to 80% are singletons. Co-extraction of RNA and DNA was performed on roughly 17-32 mg of unsorted bulk tissue. The sample consisted of liver tumor tissue from sampling region 1. Described subset: tumor region T1, superior pole. These receptor sequences come from a man aged 40-49 years with primary liver carcinoma and hepatitis B virus infection.

The chain uses TRBV11-2 and TRBJ2-4, with D tentatively TRBD2 (6 bases). Trimming took off 9 bases at V and 7 bases at J, with 19 bases between the two ends. Germline CDR1 SGHAT, CDR2 FQNNGV. CDR3 length: 14 amino acids. This CDR3 is CASSPRRGWNIQYF. CDR3 bases: TGTGCCAGTAGCCCCCGACGGGGGTGGAACATTCAGTACTTC.

Points on this clonotype: A much larger clone lies one base from this, so it may be a read error. The chain employs TRBV18 and TRBJ1-1; D gene unclear. The CDR3 runs to 15 residues. CDR1 KGHSH and CDR2 LQKENI come from the germline V gene. The CDR3: CAGSPLIQSDTEAFF. Written as DNA, the CDR3 is TGTGCCGGCTCACCACTCATACAATCGGACACTGAAGCTTTCTTT.

The rearrangement links TRBV4-2 to TRBJ2-1, with 7 bases matching TRBD2. The junction had 6 bases not matched to a gene; V was cut back by 1 base and J by 3 bases. Germline CDR1 is LGHNA and CDR2 is YNFKEQ. The CDR3 has 16 residues. The CDR3 DNA follows: TGTGCCAGCAGCCAAGCCTGCGGGAGTGACTACAATGAGCAGTTCTTC. This sequence encodes CASSQACGSDYNEQFF.

On this clonotype: A single base separates this from a much larger clone, so it may be a read error. CDR3 sequence (DNA): TGTGCCAACAGTAGACATGGGGACAGGGCCCTAAAGCAGTACTTC. It specifies CANSRHGDRALKQYF. V usage is TRBV28 and J usage is TRBJ2-7, with 9 nucleotides matching TRBD1. Germline V gives CDR1 MDHEN, CDR2 SYDVKM. This CDR3 has 15 residues.

This clonotype was observed many times. The chain combines TRBV28 with TRBJ2-1; D not certain. Germline loops: CDR1 MDHEN, CDR2 SYDVKM. Trimming pared 2 bases from V and 6 bases from J, leaving 5 bases between. The CDR3 contains 12 residues. This CDR3 reads CASSLGPNEQFF. The CDR3, as DNA: TGTGCCAGCAGTTTAGGACCCAATGAGCAGTTCTTC.

The genes are TRBV18 and TRBJ2-1; 8 bases match TRBD2. Germline-derived CDR1 and CDR2 are KGHSH and LQKENI. V shed 0 bases, J shed 0 bases, and the junction held 4 bases outside the gene matches. CDR3 length: 17 residues. DNA for the CDR3: TGTGCCAGCTCACCACCGGTGAGCGGGGGCTCCTACAATGAGCAGTTCTTC. Translated, it gives CASSPPVSGGSYNEQFF.